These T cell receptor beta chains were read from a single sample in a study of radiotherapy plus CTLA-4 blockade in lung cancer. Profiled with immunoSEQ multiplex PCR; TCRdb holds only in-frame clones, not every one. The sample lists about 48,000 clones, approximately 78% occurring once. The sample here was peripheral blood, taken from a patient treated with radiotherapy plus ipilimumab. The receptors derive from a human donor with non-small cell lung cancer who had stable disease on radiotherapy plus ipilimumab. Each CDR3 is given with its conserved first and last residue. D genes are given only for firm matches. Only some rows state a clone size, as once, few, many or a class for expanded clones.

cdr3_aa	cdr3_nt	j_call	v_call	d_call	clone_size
CASSLGSVGGSYEQYF	TGTGCCAGCAGCTTAGGGTCGGTGGGAGGCTCCTACGAGCAGTACTTC	TRBJ2-7	TRBV7-2	NA	NA
CASSPGTGSTYEQYF	TGTGCCAGCTCACCAGGGACAGGAAGCACCTACGAGCAGTACTTC	TRBJ2-7	TRBV18	TRBD1	once
CASSLNVRGPTQHYEQYF	TGCGCCAGCAGCTTGAATGTCAGGGGGCCTACCCAGCACTACGAGCAGTACTTC	TRBJ2-7	TRBV5-1	TRBD1	NA
CASSFPRLAENYEQYF	TGTGCCAGCAGCTTTCCCCGACTAGCGGAAAACTACGAGCAGTACTTC	TRBJ2-7	TRBV7-3	TRBD2	NA
CASRKPGQPYEQYF	TGTGCCAGCAGGAAGCCGGGACAGCCCTACGAGCAGTACTTC	TRBJ2-7	TRBV27	TRBD1	NA
CASSLSGSGQYF	TGTGCCAGCAGCTTATCAGGGTCCGGGCAGTACTTC	TRBJ2-7	TRBV7-9	NA	NA
CASSQGWGRLTDTQYF	TGCGCCAGCAGCCAAGGGTGGGGCAGGCTCACAGATACGCAGTATTTT	TRBJ2-3	TRBV4-1	NA	NA
CASSFGTSGTDTQYF	TGTGCCAGCAGCTTCGGGACTAGCGGCACAGATACGCAGTATTTT	TRBJ2-3	TRBV7-9	TRBD2	NA
CASSPGQSSYEQYF	TGTGCCAGCTCACCGGGACAGAGCTCCTACGAGCAGTACTTC	TRBJ2-7	TRBV18	TRBD1	NA
CASSEDREYQETQYF	TGCGCCAGCAGTGAAGACAGAGAGTACCAAGAGACCCAGTACTTC	TRBJ2-5	TRBV10-1	NA	NA
CASSLLEGVWETQYF	TGTGCCAGCAGCTTGCTGGAAGGGGTTTGGGAGACCCAGTACTTC	TRBJ2-5	TRBV5-6	NA	few
CASSFSAGLQETQYF	TGTGCCAGCAGTTTCTCTGCAGGGCTTCAAGAGACCCAGTACTTC	TRBJ2-5	TRBV28	NA	NA
CASSLVEEAGYTF	TGCGCCAGCAGCTTGGTGGAGGAGGCTGGCTACACCTTC	TRBJ1-2	TRBV5-1	NA	few
CASGGGTGNTGELFF	TGCGCCAGCGGGGGCGGGACAGGTAACACCGGGGAGCTGTTTTTT	TRBJ2-2	TRBV5-1	TRBD1	NA
CASSQPASDTEAFF	TGTGCCAGCAGCCAACCCGCCTCGGACACTGAAGCTTTCTTT	TRBJ1-1	TRBV16	NA	NA
CASSPYRESSYNEQFF	TGTGCCAGCAGCCCCTACAGGGAAAGCTCCTACAATGAGCAGTTCTTC	TRBJ2-1	TRBV7-8	NA	NA
CASSLGLATDTQYF	TGCGCCAGCAGCCTCGGATTAGCGACAGATACGCAGTATTTT	TRBJ2-3	TRBV4-3	NA	NA
CASSLFRGGDDEQYF	TGTGCCAGCAGTTTATTTCGAGGGGGTGACGACGAGCAGTACTTC	TRBJ2-7	TRBV28	NA	NA
CASSPDIAPLHF	TGTGCCAGTAGTCCCGACATCGCACCCCTCCACTTT	TRBJ1-6	TRBV19	NA	NA
CASSPREKSYNEQFF	TGTGCCAGCAGCCCCCGGGAGAAGTCATACAATGAGCAGTTCTTC	TRBJ2-1	TRBV9	NA	NA
CASSLGSEPYEQYF	TGCGCCAGCAGCTTAGGGAGCGAGCCCTACGAGCAGTACTTC	TRBJ2-7	TRBV5-1	NA	NA
CASSIGQGANNEQFF	TGTGCCAGTAGTATAGGGCAGGGGGCAAACAATGAGCAGTTCTTC	TRBJ2-1	TRBV19	TRBD1	NA
CSVQGGGKSTDTQYF	TGCAGCGTTCAAGGTGGGGGCAAGTCGACAGATACGCAGTATTTT	TRBJ2-3	TRBV29-1	NA	NA
CSVELASGIYEQYF	TGCAGCGTTGAGTTGGCTAGCGGGATCTACGAGCAGTACTTC	TRBJ2-7	TRBV29-1	TRBD2	NA
CASSQAYTRPGGRGLYTF	TGCGCCAGCAGCCAAGCCTATACCCGGCCGGGGGGCCGCGGCCTCTACACCTTC	TRBJ1-2	TRBV4-3	NA	NA
CASSQGLAGGGTDTQYF	TGCGCCAGCAGCCAAGGACTAGCGGGAGGAGGGACAGATACGCAGTATTTT	TRBJ2-3	TRBV4-1	TRBD2	NA
CASSRTSGSADTQYF	TGTGCCAGCTCCCGGACTAGCGGGAGTGCAGATACGCAGTATTTT	TRBJ2-3	TRBV7-9	TRBD2	NA
CSVLPDRTTNEKLFF	TGCAGCGTATTACCGGACAGAACAACTAATGAAAAACTGTTTTTT	TRBJ1-4	TRBV29-1	NA	once
CASSSTGSTYEQYF	TGTGCCAGCAGTAGTACAGGGAGTACCTACGAGCAGTACTTC	TRBJ2-7	TRBV2	NA	NA
CATSRDRDSEQFF	TGTGCCACCAGCAGAGACCGGGACAGTGAGCAGTTCTTC	TRBJ2-1	TRBV15	TRBD1	NA
CASSFGNTEAFF	TGCGCCAGCAGCTTCGGGAACACTGAAGCTTTCTTT	TRBJ1-1	TRBV5-1	NA	NA
CASRRTSGVNEQFF	TGTGCCAGCAGGAGGACTAGCGGGGTCAATGAGCAGTTCTTC	TRBJ2-1	TRBV6-5	TRBD2	NA
CASSLGRLGGETQYF	TGTGCCAGCAGCTTAGGAAGGCTCGGGGGAGAGACCCAGTACTTC	TRBJ2-5	TRBV7-8	NA	few
CASSVDRAPYTDTQYF	TGTGCCAGCAGCGTAGACAGGGCCCCTTACACAGATACGCAGTATTTT	TRBJ2-3	TRBV9	NA	NA
CASSTGTSGRVHEQYF	TGTGCCAGCAGCACCGGGACTAGCGGGAGGGTCCACGAGCAGTACTTC	TRBJ2-7	TRBV7-2	TRBD2	NA
CASSFPGQVRSGYEQYF	TGTGCCAGCAGCTTCCCGGGACAGGTTAGGTCCGGGTACGAGCAGTACTTC	TRBJ2-7	TRBV5-4	TRBD1	NA
CASSFFRETSGFYNEQFF	TGTGCCAGCAGTTTTTTCCGGGAGACTAGCGGATTTTACAATGAGCAGTTCTTC	TRBJ2-1	TRBV28	TRBD2	NA
CAISVPPATSTDTQYF	TGTGCCATCAGTGTTCCCCCCGCCACTAGCACAGATACGCAGTATTTT	TRBJ2-3	TRBV10-3	NA	NA
CASSGSGRTEAFF	TGCGCCAGCAGTGGGTCAGGGAGGACTGAAGCTTTCTTT	TRBJ1-1	TRBV10-1	NA	once
CASSLRPGRPGGNTIYF	TGTGCCAGCAGCTTACGCCCAGGACGGCCAGGGGGAAACACCATATATTTT	TRBJ1-3	TRBV7-2	NA	NA
CASSVTGSPSSGNTIYF	TGTGCCAGCAGCGTTACAGGCTCACCCTCCTCTGGAAACACCATATATTTT	TRBJ1-3	TRBV9	NA	few
CASSRGTGGSAYNEQFF	TGTGCCAGTAGTAGGGGGACAGGGGGGTCAGCCTACAATGAGCAGTTCTTC	TRBJ2-1	TRBV19	TRBD1	few
CASSLNRGTSYEQYF	TGTGCCAGCAGTTTAAATCGCGGAACTTCCTACGAGCAGTACTTC	TRBJ2-7	TRBV28	NA	NA
CASSSQQGTWTDTQYF	TGTGCCAGCAGCTCCCAACAGGGGACGTGGACAGATACGCAGTATTTT	TRBJ2-3	TRBV7-9	TRBD1	NA
CAISDPGLKGGYNEQFF	TGTGCCATCAGTGATCCGGGACTCAAAGGAGGGTACAATGAGCAGTTCTTC	TRBJ2-1	TRBV10-3	NA	NA
CAWTGASNQPQHF	TGTGCCTGGACAGGGGCGAGCAATCAGCCCCAGCATTTT	TRBJ1-5	TRBV30	NA	NA
CASSRVTANTEAFF	TGTGCCAGCAGTCGAGTTACAGCGAACACTGAAGCTTTCTTT	TRBJ1-1	TRBV27	NA	NA
CASTKGVGRATGELFF	TGTGCCAGTACTAAGGGCGTAGGGAGAGCGACCGGGGAGCTGTTTTTT	TRBJ2-2	TRBV19	NA	NA
CASRRGAEANTGELFF	TGTGCCAGCAGGCGCGGGGCAGAAGCGAACACCGGGGAGCTGTTTTTT	TRBJ2-2	TRBV28	NA	NA
CASSLGGTGTYEQYF	TGCGCCAGCAGCCTTGGCGGGACAGGGACCTACGAGCAGTACTTC	TRBJ2-7	TRBV4-1	TRBD1	NA